One and the same sample provided the 26 T cell receptor beta chains below, sequenced in a study of early T cells in non-severe SARS-CoV-2 infection. Via MiXCR, TCRdb re-called the 5' RACE reads, giving one row per CDR3 protein. This table has about 55,000 distinct CDR3 sequences, 8.2% appearing once. The sequenced material came from whole blood. Every receptor here comes from an adult who was a healthcare worker with PCR-confirmed SARS-CoV-2 infection or an uninfected control (not recorded which).

This clonotype was observed a handful of times. The V gene is TRBV7-2, the J gene TRBJ2-1; the match to TRBD2 covers 8 bases. The CDR3 loop spans 17 amino acids. Losses at the gene ends were 1 base for V and 2 bases for J; bases not matched to a gene: 7. From germline, CDR1 is SGHTA and CDR2 FQGNSA. CDR3 DNA: TGTGCCAGCAGCTTAGTGGGTATCGGGAGGGCCTACAATGAGCAGTTCTTC. It encodes CASSLVGIGRAYNEQFF.

As regards this clonotype: A read error may produce the germline difference seen at one junction end. V is TRBV5-4 and J is TRBJ2-1; tentatively, D is TRBD2 (5 bases). The CDR3 is 14 amino acids. Germline V gene lookup returns CDR1 SGHNT and CDR2 YYREEE (reference sequence). CDR3 nucleotide sequence: TGTGTCAGCAGCCCATGGCTTCTCGAGGGTGAGCAGTTCTTC. Translating gives CVSSPWLLEGEQFF.

The chain uses TRBV13 and TRBJ2-7, with D perhaps TRBD1 (6 bases). V lost 2 bases, J lost 7 bases, and 15 bases lay in between. This CDR3 spans 14 amino acids. CDR1 PRHDT and CDR2 FYEKMQ come from the germline V gene (reference sequence). The CDR3 DNA sequence: TGTGCCAGCAGCTTAAGGGGGAGTTCGGAAGAGCAGTACTTC. Translated, it gives CASSLRGSSEEQYF.

Here the CDR3 DNA reads TGTGCCAGCAGTCCCGCTGATGAGACCCAGTACTTC. This encodes CASSPADETQYF. V and J are TRBV6-2 or TRBV6-3 and TRBJ2-5, with D unresolved. CDR1 and CDR2 (germline): MNHEY, SVGEGT. V lost 5 bases and J lost 5, with 9 bases in between. The CDR3 consists of 12 residues.

This clonotype occurred a few times. J is TRBJ1-6 and V is TRBV18; a weak D match, TRBD1 (5 bases). Trimming cost V 3 bases and J 10 bases, with 13 bases left between them. The CDR3 has 14 amino acids. Germline CDR1 is KGHSH and CDR2 is LQKENI. This chain's CDR3 is CASSPVQEGSPLHF. In DNA, the CDR3 is TGTGCCAGCTCACCGGTACAGGAGGGATCACCCCTCCACTTT. The full variable domain, in which reference TRBV18 and TRBJ1-6 provide the parts outside the CDR3, is NAGVMQNPRHLVRRRGQEARLRCSPMKGHSHVYWYRQLPEEGLKFMVYLQKENIIDESGMPKERFSAEFPKEGPSILRIQQVVRGDSAAYFCASSPVQEGSPLHFGNGTRLTVT.

The chain employs TRBV5-1 and TRBJ2-3; TRBD2 aligns across 9 bases. The germline gives CDR1 SGHRS, CDR2 YFSETQ. CDR3 length: 16 amino acids. V was clipped by 6 bases and J by 2 bases; unmatched bases: 10. CDR3 loop: CASNPRAGGPTDTQYF. The DNA for the CDR3 is TGCGCCAGCAACCCCCGGGCGGGAGGGCCCACAGATACGCAGTATTTT.

The table lists this clonotype with many counts. V is TRBV6-2 or TRBV6-3 and J is TRBJ2-3; 11 bases are a match to TRBD2. Germline loops: CDR1 MNHEY, CDR2 SVGEGT. V was pared by 9 bases and J by 4 bases, with 15 bases of the junction left unmatched. The CDR3 runs to 17 residues. CDR3: CASSDPLLLAGADTQYF. For the CDR3, the DNA is TGTGCCAGTTCAGACCCACTACTACTAGCGGGAGCAGATACGCAGTATTTT.

This clonotype has ten or more counts. The rearrangement uses TRBV10-3 and TRBJ2-5, with unresolved D. CDR3 length equals 16 residues. With 3 bases removed from V and 4 bases from J, the gap between germline ends came to 18 bases. CDR1 is ENHRY, CDR2 SYGVKD, per germline. CDR3 coding DNA: TGTGCCATCAGTGACGGCAAGGCTCAGACGGGAGAGACCCAGTACTTC. Amino acid sequence: CAISDGKAQTGETQYF.

This clonotype was counted a few times. J is TRBJ1-6 and V is TRBV30; no clear D. The length of the CDR3 is 13 residues. V was pared by 0 bases and J by 12 bases, with 12 bases between. Germline lookup yields CDR1 GTSNPN and CDR2 SVGIG (reference sequence). The CDR3 DNA follows: TGTGCCTGGAGTGTTGACTCCGCCGGACCCCTCCACTTT. Amino acid sequence: CAWSVDSAGPLHF.

J is TRBJ2-1 and V is TRBV7-9; 10 nucleotides match TRBD2. V shed 0 bases and J 6 bases; nucleotides not matched to a gene: 2. The CDR3 contains 15 residues. CDR1 and CDR2 from the germline V gene are SEHNR and FQNEAQ (reference sequence). CDR3 DNA sequence: TGTGCCAGCAGCTTAGCACTAGCGGGACCCAATGAGCAGTTCTTC. Protein sequence: CASSLALAGPNEQFF. The full variable domain, with the rest looked up from reference TRBV7-9 and TRBJ2-1, is DTGVSQNPRHKITKRGQNVTFRCDPISEHNRLYWYRQTLGQGPEFLTYFQNEAQLEKSRLLSDRFSAERPKGSFSTLEIQRTEQGDSAMYLCASSLALAGPNEQFFGPGTRLTVL.

This clonotype turned up a few times. The chain carries TRBV28 and TRBJ2-7, with a weak D call TRBD2 (5 bases). V was trimmed by 3 bases and J by 0 bases, leaving 12 bases between them. Germline V gene lookup returns CDR1 MDHEN and CDR2 SYDVKM. This CDR3 is built from 15 residues. The CDR3 loop is CASSFPSRSSYEQYF. The CDR3 nucleotides are TGTGCCAGCAGTTTTCCTAGCAGGAGCTCCTACGAGCAGTACTTC.

This clonotype was seen repeatedly, ten times or more. The chain carries TRBV28 and TRBJ2-2; 8 bases line up with TRBD1. There are 15 residues in the CDR3. The junction had 2 bases not matched to a gene; V was cut back by 4 bases and J by 1 base. Germline loops: CDR1 MDHEN, CDR2 SYDVKM. Here the CDR3 reads CASSWTGMNTGELFF. CDR3 in DNA: TGTGCCAGCAGTTGGACAGGGATGAACACCGGGGAGCTGTTTTTT. The complete variable domain, with remaining parts taken from reference TRBV28 and TRBJ2-2, reads DVKVTQSSRYLVKRTGEKVFLECVQDMDHENMFWYRQDPGLGLRLIYFSYDVKMKEKGDIPEGYSVSREKKERFSLILESASTNQTSMYLCASSWTGMNTGELFFGEGSRLTVL.

This clonotype was found a few times. The CDR3 loop is CASSIVDGPNQPQHF. CDR3 sequence (DNA): TGTGCCAGTAGTATAGTCGACGGCCCCAATCAGCCCCAGCATTTT. This sequence joins TRBV19 and TRBJ1-5; D is undetermined. Trimming removed 1 base from V and 3 bases from J, with 10 bases in between. CDR3 length: 15 amino acids. From germline, CDR1 is LNHDA and CDR2 SQIVND (reference sequence). Using reference TRBV19 and TRBJ1-5 for the parts outside the CDR3, the full variable domain is DGGITQSPKYLFRKEGQNVTLSCEQNLNHDAMYWYRQDPGQGLRLIYYSQIVNDFQKGDIAEGYSVSREKKESFPLTVTSAQKNPTAFYLCASSIVDGPNQPQHFGDGTRLSIL.

This clonotype has just a few counts. The rearrangement links TRBV11-2 to TRBJ1-1; 8 bases agree with TRBD1. The CDR3 runs to 15 residues. The germline CDR1 and CDR2 sequences are SGHAT and FQNNGV. The trim removed 5 bases at V and 3 bases at J, leaving 8 bases unmatched. The CDR3 sequence is CASSRTGTGHTEAFF. The CDR3 DNA reads TGTGCCAGCAGCCGTACCGGGACAGGCCACACTGAAGCTTTCTTT. Together with reference TRBV11-2 and TRBJ1-1, the CDR3 gives the full variable domain: EAGVAQSPRYKIIEKRQSVAFWCNPISGHATLYWYQQILGQGPKLLIQFQNNGVVDDSQLPKDRFSAERLKGVDSTLKIQPAKLEDSAVYLCASSRTGTGHTEAFFGQGTRLTVV.

This clonotype was picked up a small number of times. This sequence joins TRBV28 and TRBJ1-1, with TRBD1 as a possible D gene (5 bases). The CDR3 is made up of 15 amino acids. From germline, CDR1 is MDHEN and CDR2 SYDVKM. Trimming removed 4 bases from V and 1 base from J, with 13 bases in between. The DNA of the CDR3 is TGTGCCAGCAGTTCGTCTTACAGGAGGAACACTGAAGCTTTCTTT. This codes for CASSSSYRRNTEAFF.

This clonotype was counted between two and nine times. The chain couples TRBV11-3 to TRBJ2-3; D call uncertain. The CDR3 covers 14 residues. From germline, CDR1 is SGHNT and CDR2 YENEEA. V was clipped by 5 bases and J by 1 base, with 10 bases between them. The CDR3 nucleotides read TGTGCCAGCAGCGCCGCCCGAGGCACAGATACGCAGTATTTT. This sequence encodes CASSAARGTDTQYF.

In its sample, this clonotype was seen many times. Written as DNA, the CDR3 is TGTGCCAGCAGTGATCTGGGACTAGCGGGGGTTGAGCAGTTCTTC. It encodes CASSDLGLAGVEQFF. The gene calls are TRBV2 and TRBJ2-1, with 14 positions matching TRBD2. The CDR3 length is 15 residues. V lost 3 bases and J lost 9; bases outside the gene matches: 4. Germline V gene lookup returns CDR1 SNHLY and CDR2 FYNNEI.

By share, this clonotype ranks as medium-sized. This chain joins TRBV29-1 and TRBJ2-3, with 9 bases fitting TRBD1. The CDR3 loop spans 15 amino acids. The ends lost 5 bases at V and 4 bases at J; junction bases unmatched: 10. The V gene's germline CDR1 is SQVTM and CDR2 ANQGSEA. CDR3 sequence reads: CSVSMGTGTADTQYF. The DNA for the CDR3 is TGCAGCGTTAGTATGGGGACAGGGACAGCAGATACGCAGTATTTT.

The V call is TRBV5-5, the J call TRBJ2-5, with 8 bases fitting TRBD1. Germline V gene sequence: CDR1 SGHKS, CDR2 YYEKEE (reference sequence). The CDR3 is made up of 15 amino acids. The trim removed 4 bases at V and 4 bases at J, leaving 9 bases unmatched. For the CDR3, the DNA is TGTGCCAGCAGCCTAACTCAGGGGGCGCTAGAGACCCAGTACTTC. This encodes CASSLTQGALETQYF. Full variable domain (outside the CDR3, taken from reference TRBV5-5 and TRBJ2-5): DAGVTQSPTHLIKTRGQQVTLRCSPISGHKSVSWYQQVLGQGPQFIFQYYEKEERGRGNFPDRFSARQFPNYSSELNVNALLLGDSALYLCASSLTQGALETQYFGPGTRLLVL.

This clonotype appeared a few times. The chain employs TRBV6-4 and TRBJ2-2, with no clear D. This CDR3 contains 13 residues. V lost 0 bases, J lost 3 bases, and 2 bases lay in between. Germline V CDR1 and CDR2: MRHNA, SNTAGT. The DNA for the CDR3 is TGTGCCAGCAGTGACTCGGACACCGGGGAGCTGTTTTTT. Protein: CASSDSDTGELFF.

Ten or more counts support this clonotype. The V call is TRBV10-2, the J call TRBJ2-2, with a weak D call TRBD1 (5 bases). From germline, CDR1 is WSHSY and CDR2 SAAADI. The CDR3 is 12 amino acids. The ends were cut back, 9 bases at V and 3 bases at J, with 8 bases in the middle. The CDR3 loop is CASKTDTGELFF. Here the CDR3 DNA reads TGCGCCAGTAAGACAGACACCGGGGAGCTGTTTTTT.

The rearrangement joins TRBV12-3 or TRBV12-4 to TRBJ2-7; D is perhaps TRBD2 (5 bases). The CDR3 is 13 amino acids. Trimming removed 4 bases at V and 0 bases at J, with 7 bases between. CDR3 sequence reads: CASSWTYSYEQYF. The CDR3 coding sequence is TGTGCCAGCAGTTGGACTTACTCCTACGAGCAGTACTTC.

J is TRBJ2-3 and V is TRBV28; D might be TRBD1 or TRBD2, each matching 5 bases. The V gene lost 7 bases and the J gene lost 4 bases, with 18 bases spanning the gap. The CDR3 consists of 15 residues. Germline V gives CDR1 MDHEN, CDR2 SYDVKM. The CDR3 region is CASTSTGGRADTQYF. As DNA, the CDR3 is TGTGCCAGCACTAGCACAGGCGGTAGGGCAGATACGCAGTATTTT.

The rearrangement joins TRBV4-1 to TRBJ2-1; TRBD2 matches 8 bases. The J segment lost 2 bases and the V segment lost 0 bases, leaving 3 bases of the junction unmatched. The CDR3 is made up of 16 amino acids. The germline gives CDR1 MGHRA, CDR2 YSYEKL. The CDR3 bases are TGCGCCAGCAGCCAAGAGAGTAGCGGGGCCTACAATGAGCAGTTCTTC. Amino acid sequence: CASSQESSGAYNEQFF.

The sample holds many counts of this clonotype. The chain uses TRBV9 and TRBJ2-3, with 11 positions matching TRBD2. CDR3 length: 16 amino acids. Germline V gene data show CDR1 as SGDLS and CDR2 as YYNGEE. The junction had 3 bases not matched to a gene; V was cut back by 0 bases and J by 3 bases. The CDR3 DNA reads TGTGCCAGCAGCGTAGGGGCTAGCGGGGGGACAGATACGCAGTATTTT. It encodes CASSVGASGGTDTQYF.

In its sample, this clonotype was seen a few times. The rearrangement joins TRBV18 to TRBJ2-7, with D unclear. With 5 bases removed from V and 0 bases from J, the gap between germline ends came to 2 bases. Germline loops: CDR1 KGHSH, CDR2 LQKENI. This CDR3 contains 11 residues. The DNA for the CDR3 is TGTGCCAGCTCAGTCTCCTACGAGCAGTACTTC. Encoded protein: CASSVSYEQYF.